This TCR beta chain was retrieved from a study of blood T cell repertoires in COVID-19. Study context: Specimens from acute and convalescent COVID-19 originated in the United States, Italy and Spain.

This CDR3 region has 14 residues. The germline V and J ends were trimmed by 8 bases and 3 bases, with 15 bases remaining between them. In germline, CDR1 is MNHEY, CDR2 SMNVEV (reference sequence). Assay used: immunoSEQ multiplex PCR; TCRdb lists only in-frame clones, some missing. The sample includes under 150,000 clones, about nine tenths seen only once; the top ten take roughly 2%. Material: peripheral blood. The receptor was derived from a human donor with active COVID-19. The donor label of this sample is uncertain. This chain uses TRBV27 with TRBJ2-3; maybe TRBD2 (6 bases). The CDR3 protein is CASRVGGSTDTQYF. CDR3 DNA: TGTGCCAGCCGAGTTGGGGGGTCGACAGATACGCAGTATTTT.